A single sample gave rise to the 10 T cell receptor beta chains below, sequenced in a study of cytomegalovirus exposure and HLA in healthy donors. The PCR employed 60 Vbeta primers together with 13 Jbeta primers. TCRdb keeps only in-frame clones here, not all; method: immunoSEQ multiplex PCR. Of about 160,000 clones in the sample, approximately 79% were seen once. Sequencing was performed on PBMCs. These receptors were collected from a human donor in good health.

In its sample, this clone was seen a few times. The V call is TRBV14, the J call TRBJ1-1, with TRBD1 identical over 7 bases. Trimming at V came to 4 bases and at J to 4 bases, leaving 9 bases not matched to a gene. There are 15 residues in the CDR3. Per germline, CDR1 SGHDN and CDR2 FVKESK. This CDR3 is CASSPRDRIFTEAFF. The CDR3 region has the DNA TGTGCCAGCAGCCCCCGGGACAGAATATTCACTGAAGCTTTCTTT.

A single count supports this clone. The rearrangement links TRBV5-1 to TRBJ2-5; a possible D gene is TRBD1 (6 bases). Trimming shortened V by 2 bases and J by 2 bases, and 10 bases separated the two germline ends. This CDR3 spans 14 amino acids. Germline V CDR1 and CDR2: SGHRS, YFSETQ. CDR3 sequence: CASSLGQLQETQYF. CDR3 in DNA: TGCGCCAGCAGCTTAGGACAGCTACAAGAGACCCAGTACTTC.

The V call is TRBV5-4, the J call TRBJ1-4, with D unresolved. V was cut by 0 bases and J by 3 bases, with 12 bases left in between. Germline-derived CDR1 and CDR2 are SGHNT and YYREEE (reference sequence). This CDR3 comprises 16 residues. The CDR3 bases are TGTGCCAGCAGCTTGGGAGGGAATGGTGCTAATGAAAAACTGTTTTTT. Protein product: CASSLGGNGANEKLFF. Filled out from reference TRBV5-4 and TRBJ1-4, the complete variable domain reads ETGVTQSPTHLIKTRGQQVTLRCSSQSGHNTVSWYQQALGQGPQFIFQYYREEENGRGNFPPRFSGLQFPNYSSELNVNALELDDSALYLCASSLGGNGANEKLFFGSGTQLSVL.

The V call is TRBV7-9, the J call TRBJ2-1; TRBD2 matches 9 bases. Germline V CDR1 and CDR2: SEHNR, FQNEAQ (reference sequence). The CDR3 has 15 amino acids. V gave up 2 bases and J gave up 6 bases; unmatched junction bases: 5. The CDR3: CASSLIGTSLNEQFF. The CDR3 DNA reads as TGTGCCAGCAGCTTAATTGGGACTAGCCTCAATGAGCAGTTCTTC.

The rearrangement uses TRBV25-1 and TRBJ1-2; no firm D call. CDR1 is MGHDK and CDR2 is SYGVNS in the germline V gene. There are 16 residues in the CDR3. V dropped 1 base and J dropped 2 bases, with 14 bases sitting between them. CDR3 DNA: TGTGCCAGCAGTGAATTGGTACCGGAGCAGAACTATGGCTACACCTTC. Amino acids: CASSELVPEQNYGYTF.

The chain couples TRBV7-2 to TRBJ2-2, with D perhaps matching TRBD1 (6 bases). This CDR3 region has 14 residues. V was trimmed by 2 bases and J by 5 bases, leaving 9 bases between them. Germline CDR1 and CDR2: SGHTA and FQGNSA. The CDR3 DNA is TGTGCCAGCAGCTTAAATCAGGGGACCGGGGAGCTGTTTTTT. Translated, it gives CASSLNQGTGELFF.

V gene TRBV7-9 combines with J gene TRBJ1-5; 7 bases are shared with TRBD1. CDR3 length equals 14 residues. V trimming: 5 bases; J trimming: 9 bases; junction bases outside the gene matches: 10. Germline V gives CDR1 SEHNR, CDR2 FQNEAQ (reference sequence). The CDR3 loop reads CASSRGQVNAPQHF. In nucleotides, the CDR3 is TGTGCCAGCAGCCGAGGACAGGTTAATGCGCCCCAGCATTTT.

The V gene is TRBV10-3, the J gene TRBJ2-1; D not certain. V gave up 3 bases and J gave up 3 bases, with 12 bases separating them. The germline V gene encodes CDR1 ENHRY and CDR2 SYGVKD. The CDR3 has 15 residues. DNA for the CDR3: TGTGCCATCAGTGATGGAAAGGCGGACTACAATGAGCAGTTCTTC. This sequence encodes CAISDGKADYNEQFF.

The V and J genes are TRBV2 and TRBJ2-1; 8 bases are shared with TRBD1. The CDR3 has 15 residues. Looked up from germline, CDR1 is SNHLY and CDR2 is FYNNEI. The V gene end was trimmed by 6 bases and the J gene end by 6 bases; junction bases not matched to a gene: 10. CDR3 residues: CASRYGTGFSNEQFF. DNA for the CDR3: TGTGCCAGCAGATATGGGACAGGTTTTTCCAATGAGCAGTTCTTC.

This clone was recorded once. The rearrangement joins TRBV7-9 to TRBJ1-5, with a weak D call TRBD1 (6 bases). Germline assignment: CDR1 SEHNR and CDR2 FQNEAQ (reference sequence). V shed 5 bases and J shed 7 bases, with 15 bases lying between them. The CDR3 runs to 14 residues. CDR3 coding DNA: TGTGCCAGCAGCCCAGGCGCAGGGGCCCAGCCCCAGCATTTT. As protein: CASSPGAGAQPQHF.